This T cell receptor beta chain was captured by sequencing in a study of T-cell reconstitution after alpha-beta-depleted transplantation in children. Study outcomes and limitations: As was reported, about two months after transplant, alpha-beta T cells came from several hundred expanded graft clones.

Unique molecular identifiers were used in preparing the TCRbeta library. TCRdb re-analysed the PCR reads in MiXCR, keeping a single row per CDR3 protein. This repertoire shows about 980,000 distinct CDR3 sequences, about 29% found once; its top ten account for about 28%. As for this clonotype: The antigen is not known.

V was clipped by 6 bases and J by 1 base, with 15 bases between them. Germline lookup yields CDR1 MNHNS and CDR2 SASEGT. The CDR3 totals 15 residues. The TCR was taken from a boy under two years old who had a stem cell transplant for SCID, so the T cells may come from the graft donor. The sequencing used PBMCs, mostly from graft donor cells, collected 360 days after TCRalphabeta/CD19-depleted stem cell transplant. This rearrangement joins TRBV6-1 to TRBJ1-1; maybe TRBD1 (6 bases). The CDR3 loop reads CASSDQGKGNTEAFF. As DNA, the CDR3 is TGTGCCAGCAGCGACCAGGGGAAAGGGAACACTGAAGCTTTCTTT.